The following is a TCR beta chain sequence with its context. The V gene's germline CDR1 is SQVTM and CDR2 ANQGSEA. Trimming cost V 5 bases and J 0 bases; bases outside gene matches: 4. CDR3 length equals 14 residues. The data originate from a study of T cells in tuberculosis. Sequencing used immunoSEQ multiplex PCR; TCRdb keeps in-frame clones, though not all of them. The sample gives fewer than 40,000 clones, over 95% of which show up once; 2.4% is in the top ten. Sequencing was performed on PBMCs. This receptor was taken from a donor aged 5-35 years with latent tuberculosis or without tuberculosis infection. The genes are TRBV29-1 and TRBJ2-5; 9 nucleotides agree with TRBD1. CDR3 DNA: TGCAGCGTTAACAGGGGGCACCACCAAGAGACCCAGTACTTC. Protein: CSVNRGHHQETQYF.